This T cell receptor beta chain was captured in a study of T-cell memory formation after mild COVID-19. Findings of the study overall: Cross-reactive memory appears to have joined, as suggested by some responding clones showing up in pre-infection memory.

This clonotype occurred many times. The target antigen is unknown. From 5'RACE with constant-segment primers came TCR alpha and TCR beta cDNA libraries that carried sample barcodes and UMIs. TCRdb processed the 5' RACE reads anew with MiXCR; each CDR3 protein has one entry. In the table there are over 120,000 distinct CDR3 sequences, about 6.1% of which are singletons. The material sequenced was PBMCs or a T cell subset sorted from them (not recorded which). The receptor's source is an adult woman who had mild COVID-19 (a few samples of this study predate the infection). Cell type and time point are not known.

CDR3: CASSPGGPSEVFF. The CDR3 DNA is TGTGCCAGCAGTCCAGGGGGTCCTAGTGAGGTGTTTTTT. The genes are TRBV12-3 or TRBV12-4 and TRBJ2-2; TRBD1 agrees at 7 bases. The J segment lost 15 bases and the V segment lost 5 bases, leaving 12 bases of the junction unmatched. The CDR3 consists of 13 residues.